Sequencing of this TCR beta chain was carried out in a study of shared clonotypes between healthy human individuals. Worth noting for this clone: No antigen is known for it.

TCRdb's table, derived via immunoSEQ multiplex PCR, lists solely in-frame clones and lacks some. The table shows about 2.4 million clones, with 93% occurring only once. This CDR3 contains 14 residues. After removal of 3 bases from V and 6 bases from J, the junction contained 6 bases not matched to a gene. The germline CDR1 and CDR2 sequences are SGDLS and YYNGEE. Study results and caveats: An expected dependence of interdonor clonotype sharing on sequencing depth was noted.

J is TRBJ1-1 and V is TRBV9, with 9 bases fitting TRBD1. Sequenced sample: naive CD4+ T cells from PBMCs. Subset: CD45RA+ positively selected. This sequence originates from a young man in good health. Some clones in this sample may be carry-over from other donors' samples. CDR3 DNA sequence: TGTGCCAGCAGCGCCGGGGGACAGGGATCTGAAGCTTTCTTT. Its translation is CASSAGGQGSEAFF.